The count of the clone carrying this T cell receptor (beta chain) is one. Its antigen is as yet unknown. Repertoires were generated with immunoSEQ multiplex PCR, while TCRdb's copy carries only in-frame clones and drops some. The sample shows 150,000 or so clones, around 90% of them seen only once. This specimen belongs to a study of T cell responses to AZD1222 COVID-19 vaccine. CDR3 size: 16 residues. V lost 0 bases, J lost 4 bases, and 7 bases stayed unmatched. Per germline, CDR1 MGHRA and CDR2 YSYEKL. Study results and caveats: When two AZD1222 doses had been given, Spike-specific TCR breadth and depth rose. Donors were largely white British and mainly female; clonal diversity was possibly underestimated. Just a handful of AZD1222 recipients were seropositive at baseline. Repertoire sampling occurred only after the peak T cell response.

This TCR was recovered from an adult in good health. The chain carries TRBV4-1 and TRBJ1-2, with TRBD1 identical over 8 bases. Sequences were derived from peripheral blood, sampled on day 0 of AZD1222 vaccination. CDR3 in amino acids: CASSQDGTGGSYGYTF. Written as DNA, the CDR3 is TGCGCCAGCAGCCAAGATGGTACAGGGGGGAGCTATGGCTACACCTTC.